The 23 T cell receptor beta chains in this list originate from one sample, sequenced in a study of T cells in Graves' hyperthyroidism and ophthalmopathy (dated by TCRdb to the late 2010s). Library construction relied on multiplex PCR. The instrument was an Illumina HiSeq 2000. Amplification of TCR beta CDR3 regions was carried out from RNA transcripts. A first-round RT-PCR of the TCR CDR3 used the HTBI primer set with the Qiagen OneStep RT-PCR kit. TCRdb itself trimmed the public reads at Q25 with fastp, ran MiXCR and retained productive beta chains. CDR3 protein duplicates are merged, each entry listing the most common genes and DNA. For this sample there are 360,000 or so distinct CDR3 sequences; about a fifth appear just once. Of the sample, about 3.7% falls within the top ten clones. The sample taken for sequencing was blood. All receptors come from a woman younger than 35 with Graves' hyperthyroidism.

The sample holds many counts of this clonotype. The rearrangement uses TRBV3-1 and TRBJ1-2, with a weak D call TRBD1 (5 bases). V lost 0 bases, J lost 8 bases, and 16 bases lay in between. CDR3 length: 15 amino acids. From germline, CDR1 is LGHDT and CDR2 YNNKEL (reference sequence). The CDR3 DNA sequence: TGTGCCAGCAGCCAAGATTGGGGCTCCTATGGCGGCTACACCTTC. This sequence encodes CASSQDWGSYGGYTF.

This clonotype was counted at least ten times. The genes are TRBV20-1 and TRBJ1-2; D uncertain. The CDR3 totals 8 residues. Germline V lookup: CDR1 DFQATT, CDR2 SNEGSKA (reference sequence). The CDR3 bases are TGCACCTCGATCCCGTACACCTTC. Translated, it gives CTSIPYTF.

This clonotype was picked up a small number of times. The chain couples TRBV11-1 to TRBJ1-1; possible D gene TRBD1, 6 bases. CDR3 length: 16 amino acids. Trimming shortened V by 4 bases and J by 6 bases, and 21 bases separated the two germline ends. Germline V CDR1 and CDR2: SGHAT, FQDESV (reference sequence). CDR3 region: CASSSTDRTLLSEAFF. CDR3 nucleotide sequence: TGTGCCAGCAGCTCTACGGACAGAACTCTGTTATCTGAAGCTTTCTTT.

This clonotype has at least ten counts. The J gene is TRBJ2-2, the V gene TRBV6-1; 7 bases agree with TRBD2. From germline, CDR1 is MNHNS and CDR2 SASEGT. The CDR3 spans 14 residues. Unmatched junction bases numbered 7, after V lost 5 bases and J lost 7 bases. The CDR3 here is CASSRTRWVGELFF. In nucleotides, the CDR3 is TGTGCCAGCAGTCGGACTAGATGGGTCGGGGAGCTGTTTTTT.

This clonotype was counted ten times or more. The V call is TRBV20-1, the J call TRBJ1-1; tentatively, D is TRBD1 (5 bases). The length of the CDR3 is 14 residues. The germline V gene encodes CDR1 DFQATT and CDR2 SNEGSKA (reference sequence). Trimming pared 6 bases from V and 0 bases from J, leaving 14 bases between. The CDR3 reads CSAYDLGVNTEAFF. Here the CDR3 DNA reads TGCAGTGCCTACGACCTAGGGGTGAACACTGAAGCTTTCTTT.

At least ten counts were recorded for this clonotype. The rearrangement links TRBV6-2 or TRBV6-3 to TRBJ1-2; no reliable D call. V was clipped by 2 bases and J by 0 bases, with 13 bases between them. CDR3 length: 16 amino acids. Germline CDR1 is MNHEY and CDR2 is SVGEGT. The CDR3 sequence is CASSYPLTFSNYGYTF. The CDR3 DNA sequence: TGTGCCAGCAGTTACCCCCTGACATTTTCTAACTATGGCTACACCTTC.

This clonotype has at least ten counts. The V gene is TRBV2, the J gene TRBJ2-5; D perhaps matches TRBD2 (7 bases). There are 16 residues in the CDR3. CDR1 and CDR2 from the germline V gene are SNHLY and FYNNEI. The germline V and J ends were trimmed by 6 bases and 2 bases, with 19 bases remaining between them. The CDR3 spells CASRTRGGGHQETQYF. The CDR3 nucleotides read TGTGCCAGCAGGACACGTGGGGGGGGCCATCAAGAGACCCAGTACTTC.

CDR3 nucleotides: TGTGCCTGGAGTGTGGGACAGGGATACGAGCAGTACTTC. It specifies CAWSVGQGYEQYF. This rearrangement joins TRBV30 to TRBJ2-7; 9 bases are a match to TRBD1. The germline CDR1 and CDR2 sequences are GTSNPN and SVGIG (reference sequence). With V trimmed by 0 bases and J by 4 bases, 1 base remained unmatched. This CDR3 is built from 13 residues.

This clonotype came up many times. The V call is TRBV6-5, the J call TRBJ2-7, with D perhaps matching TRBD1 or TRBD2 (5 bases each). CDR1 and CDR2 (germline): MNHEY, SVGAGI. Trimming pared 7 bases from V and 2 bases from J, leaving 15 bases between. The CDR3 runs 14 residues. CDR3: CASISTGRTYEQYF. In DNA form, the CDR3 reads TGTGCCAGCATTAGCACGGGGCGAACCTACGAGCAGTACTTC.

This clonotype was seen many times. The CDR3 bases are TGTGCCAGCAGTTCCATCAAACAGGGGAGTCAAGAGACCCAGTACTTC. It yields the protein CASSSIKQGSQETQYF. The chain recombines TRBV6-5 with TRBJ2-5; TRBD1 agrees at 7 bases. The junction had 10 bases not matched to a gene; V was cut back by 4 bases and J by 2 bases. Germline V gene sequence: CDR1 MNHEY, CDR2 SVGAGI. CDR3 length equals 16 residues.

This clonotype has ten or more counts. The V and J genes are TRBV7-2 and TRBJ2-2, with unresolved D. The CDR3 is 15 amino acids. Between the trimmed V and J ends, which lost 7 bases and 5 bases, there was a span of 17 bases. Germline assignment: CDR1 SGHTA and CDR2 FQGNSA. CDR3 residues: CASKLGPPVTGELFF. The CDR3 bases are TGTGCCAGCAAGCTGGGTCCTCCGGTTACCGGGGAGCTGTTTTTT.

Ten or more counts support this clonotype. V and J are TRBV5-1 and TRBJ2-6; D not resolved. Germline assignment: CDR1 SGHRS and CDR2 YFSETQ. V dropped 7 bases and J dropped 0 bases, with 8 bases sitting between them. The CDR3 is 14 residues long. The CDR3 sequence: CASRLTSGANVLTF. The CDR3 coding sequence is TGCGCCAGCCGACTTACCTCTGGGGCCAACGTCCTGACTTTC.

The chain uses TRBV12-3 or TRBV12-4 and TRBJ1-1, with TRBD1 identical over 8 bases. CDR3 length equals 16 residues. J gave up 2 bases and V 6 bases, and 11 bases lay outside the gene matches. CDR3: CASSQTGEGHNTEAFF. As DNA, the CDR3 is TGTGCCAGCAGCCAGACAGGGGAGGGTCATAACACTGAAGCTTTCTTT.

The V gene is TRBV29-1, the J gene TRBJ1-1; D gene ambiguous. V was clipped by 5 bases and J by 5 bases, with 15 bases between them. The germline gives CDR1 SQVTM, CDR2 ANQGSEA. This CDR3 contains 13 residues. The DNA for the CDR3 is TGCAGCGTTTCTCGGCACGAGGGAACTGAAGCTTTCTTT. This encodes CSVSRHEGTEAFF.

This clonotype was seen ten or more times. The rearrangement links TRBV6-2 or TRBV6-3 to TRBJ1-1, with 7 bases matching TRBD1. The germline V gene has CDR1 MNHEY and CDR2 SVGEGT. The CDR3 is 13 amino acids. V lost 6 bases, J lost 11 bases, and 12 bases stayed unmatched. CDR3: CASSDAGLRGAFF. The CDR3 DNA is TGTGCCAGCAGCGACGCGGGCCTCAGGGGGGCTTTCTTT.

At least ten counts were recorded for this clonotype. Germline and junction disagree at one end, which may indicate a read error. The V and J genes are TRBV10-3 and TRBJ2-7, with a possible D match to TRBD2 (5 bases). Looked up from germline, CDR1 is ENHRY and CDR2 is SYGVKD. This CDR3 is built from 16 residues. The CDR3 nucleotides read TGTGCCAGCAGTAGCGTCGACTACCAAAGCTCCTACGAGCAGTACTTC. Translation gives CASSSVDYQSSYEQYF.

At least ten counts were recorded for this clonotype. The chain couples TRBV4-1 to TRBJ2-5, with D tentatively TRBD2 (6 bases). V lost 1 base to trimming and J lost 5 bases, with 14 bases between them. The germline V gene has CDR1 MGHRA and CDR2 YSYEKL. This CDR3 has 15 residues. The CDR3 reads CASSQVFTSRETQYF. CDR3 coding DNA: TGCGCCAGCAGCCAAGTGTTCACTAGCAGGGAGACCCAGTACTTC.

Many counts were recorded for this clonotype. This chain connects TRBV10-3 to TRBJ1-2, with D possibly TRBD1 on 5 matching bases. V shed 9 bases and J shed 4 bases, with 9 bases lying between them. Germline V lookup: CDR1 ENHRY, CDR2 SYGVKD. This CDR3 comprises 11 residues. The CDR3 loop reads CAIGAAYGYTF. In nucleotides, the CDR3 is TGTGCCATAGGGGCGGCCTATGGCTACACCTTC.

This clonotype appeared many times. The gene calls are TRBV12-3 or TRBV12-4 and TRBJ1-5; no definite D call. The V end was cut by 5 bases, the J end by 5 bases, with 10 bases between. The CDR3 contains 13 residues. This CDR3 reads CASSPRLYQPQHF. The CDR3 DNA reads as TGTGCCAGCAGTCCCCGTTTATATCAGCCCCAGCATTTT.

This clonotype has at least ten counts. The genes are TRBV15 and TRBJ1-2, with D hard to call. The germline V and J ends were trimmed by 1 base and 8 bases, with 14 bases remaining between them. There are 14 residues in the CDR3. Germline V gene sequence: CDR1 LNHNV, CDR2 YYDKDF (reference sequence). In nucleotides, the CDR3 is TGTGCCACCAGCAGAGGGCCAGACCTGGGCGGCTACACCTTC. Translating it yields CATSRGPDLGGYTF.

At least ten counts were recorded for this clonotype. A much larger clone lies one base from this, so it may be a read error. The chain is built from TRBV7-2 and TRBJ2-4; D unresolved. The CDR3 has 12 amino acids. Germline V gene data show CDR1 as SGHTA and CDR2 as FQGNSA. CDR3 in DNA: TGTGCCAGCAGGACGACCGAGAACATTAAGTACTTC. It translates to CASRTTENIKYF.

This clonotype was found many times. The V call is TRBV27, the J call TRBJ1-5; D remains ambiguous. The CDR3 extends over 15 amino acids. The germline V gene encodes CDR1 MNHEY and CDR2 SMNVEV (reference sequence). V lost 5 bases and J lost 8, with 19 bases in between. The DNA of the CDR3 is TGTGCCAGCAGTGAAAGGTGGGGAGGCAGCGAGCCCCAGCATTTT. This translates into CASSERWGGSEPQHF.

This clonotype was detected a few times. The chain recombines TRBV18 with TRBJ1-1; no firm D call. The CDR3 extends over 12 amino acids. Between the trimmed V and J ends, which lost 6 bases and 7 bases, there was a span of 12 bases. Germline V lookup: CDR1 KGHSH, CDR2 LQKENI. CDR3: CASSLGWGEAFF. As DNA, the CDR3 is TGTGCCAGCTCCCTCGGGTGGGGTGAAGCTTTCTTT.